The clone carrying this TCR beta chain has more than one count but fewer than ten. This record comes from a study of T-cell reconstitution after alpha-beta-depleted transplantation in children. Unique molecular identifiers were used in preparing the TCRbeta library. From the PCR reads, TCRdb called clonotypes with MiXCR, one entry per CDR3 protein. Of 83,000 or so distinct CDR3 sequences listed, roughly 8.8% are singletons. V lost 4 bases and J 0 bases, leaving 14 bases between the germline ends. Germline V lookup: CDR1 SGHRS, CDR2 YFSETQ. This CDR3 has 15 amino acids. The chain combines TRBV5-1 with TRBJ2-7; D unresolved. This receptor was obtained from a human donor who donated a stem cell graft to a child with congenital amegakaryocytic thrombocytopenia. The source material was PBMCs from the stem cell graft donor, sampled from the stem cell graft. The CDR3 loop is CASSPEADVSYEQYF. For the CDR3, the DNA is TGCGCCAGCAGCCCAGAAGCAGACGTCTCCTACGAGCAGTACTTC.